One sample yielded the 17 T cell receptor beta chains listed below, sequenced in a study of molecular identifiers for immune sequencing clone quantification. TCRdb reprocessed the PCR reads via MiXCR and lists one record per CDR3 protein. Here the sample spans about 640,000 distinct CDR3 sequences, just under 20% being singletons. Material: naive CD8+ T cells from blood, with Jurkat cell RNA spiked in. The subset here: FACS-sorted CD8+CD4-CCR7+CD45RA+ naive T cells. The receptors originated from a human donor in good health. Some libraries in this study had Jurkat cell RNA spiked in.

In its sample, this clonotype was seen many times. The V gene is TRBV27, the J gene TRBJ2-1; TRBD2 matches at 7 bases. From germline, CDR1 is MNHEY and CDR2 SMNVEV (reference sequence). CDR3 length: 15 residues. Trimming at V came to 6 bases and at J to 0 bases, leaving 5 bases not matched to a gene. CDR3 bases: TGTGCCAGCAGCGGAGCGGGGAGCTCCTACAATGAGCAGTTCTTC. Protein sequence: CASSGAGSSYNEQFF.

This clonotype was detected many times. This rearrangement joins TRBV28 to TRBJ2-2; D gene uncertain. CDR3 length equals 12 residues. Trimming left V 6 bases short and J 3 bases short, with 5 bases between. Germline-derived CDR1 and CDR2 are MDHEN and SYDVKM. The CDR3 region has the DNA TGTGCCAGCAGATCTTACACCGGGGAGCTGTTTTTT. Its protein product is CASRSYTGELFF.

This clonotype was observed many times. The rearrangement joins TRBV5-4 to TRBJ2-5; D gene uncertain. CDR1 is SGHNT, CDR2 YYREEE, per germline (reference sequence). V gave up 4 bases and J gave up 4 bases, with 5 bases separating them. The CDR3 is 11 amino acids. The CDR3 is CASSTGETQYF. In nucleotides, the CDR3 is TGTGCCAGCAGCACTGGAGAGACCCAGTACTTC.

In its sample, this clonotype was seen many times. The CDR3: CASSFSDRSSGNTIYF. The CDR3 DNA reads as TGTGCCAGCAGTTTTTCGGACAGGAGCTCTGGAAACACCATATATTTT. The chain employs TRBV28 and TRBJ1-3, with 7 bases aligning to TRBD1. Germline CDR1 is MDHEN and CDR2 is SYDVKM. Trimming at V came to 3 bases and at J to 0 bases, leaving 5 bases not matched to a gene. The CDR3 has 16 amino acids.

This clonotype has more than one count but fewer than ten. The CDR3 bases are TGTGCCAGCAGTGAATCAGGGATTGGGGGGACTGAAGCTTTCTTT. Protein sequence: CASSESGIGGTEAFF. The rearrangement uses TRBV25-1 and TRBJ1-1, with D possibly being TRBD1 (5 bases). The CDR3 extends over 15 amino acids. V was shortened by 1 base and J by 5 bases, with 14 bases between the two germline ends. The germline V gene has CDR1 MGHDK and CDR2 SYGVNS.

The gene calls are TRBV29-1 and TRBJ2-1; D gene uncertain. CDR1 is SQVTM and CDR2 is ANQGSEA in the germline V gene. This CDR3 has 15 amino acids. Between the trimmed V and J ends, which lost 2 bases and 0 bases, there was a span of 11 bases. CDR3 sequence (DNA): TGCAGCGTTGAATTCCGCACAAGCTCCTACAATGAGCAGTTCTTC. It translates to CSVEFRTSSYNEQFF.

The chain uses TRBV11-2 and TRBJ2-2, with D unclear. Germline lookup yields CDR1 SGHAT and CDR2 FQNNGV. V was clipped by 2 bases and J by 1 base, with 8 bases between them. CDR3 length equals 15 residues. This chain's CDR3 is CASSLLAWNTGELFF. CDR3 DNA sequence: TGTGCCAGCAGCTTATTAGCCTGGAACACCGGGGAGCTGTTTTTT.

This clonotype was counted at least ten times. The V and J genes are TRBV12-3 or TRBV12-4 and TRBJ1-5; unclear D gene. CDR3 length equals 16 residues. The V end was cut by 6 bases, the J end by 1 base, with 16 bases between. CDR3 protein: CASSRLIYPSNQPQHF. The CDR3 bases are TGTGCCAGCAGCCGACTAATATACCCGAGCAATCAGCCCCAGCATTTT.

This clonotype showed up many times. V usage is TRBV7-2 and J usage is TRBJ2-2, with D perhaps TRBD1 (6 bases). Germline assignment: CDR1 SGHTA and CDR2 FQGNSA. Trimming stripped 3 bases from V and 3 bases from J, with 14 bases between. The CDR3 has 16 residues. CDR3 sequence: CASSLGTRSYTGELFF. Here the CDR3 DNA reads TGTGCCAGCAGCTTGGGGACAAGGTCGTACACCGGGGAGCTGTTTTTT.

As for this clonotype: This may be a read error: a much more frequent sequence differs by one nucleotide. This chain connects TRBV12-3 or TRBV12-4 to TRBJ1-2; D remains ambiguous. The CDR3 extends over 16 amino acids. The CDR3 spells CASSLTPGPATYDYTF. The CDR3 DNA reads TGTGCCAGCAGTTTAACTCCCGGTCCTGCCACATATGACTACACCTTC.

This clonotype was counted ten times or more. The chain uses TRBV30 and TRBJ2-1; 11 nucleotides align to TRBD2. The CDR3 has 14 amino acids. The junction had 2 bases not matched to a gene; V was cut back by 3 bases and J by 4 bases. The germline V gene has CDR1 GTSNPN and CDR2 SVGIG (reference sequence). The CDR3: CAWRGLAAYNEQFF. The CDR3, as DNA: TGTGCCTGGAGGGGACTAGCGGCTTACAATGAGCAGTTCTTC.

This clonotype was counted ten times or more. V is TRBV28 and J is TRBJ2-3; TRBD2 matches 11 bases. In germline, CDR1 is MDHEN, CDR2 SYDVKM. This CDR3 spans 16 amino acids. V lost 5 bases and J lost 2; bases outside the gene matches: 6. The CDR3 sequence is CASSRRLAGLTDTQYF. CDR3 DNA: TGTGCCAGCAGTCGACGACTAGCGGGGCTCACAGATACGCAGTATTTT. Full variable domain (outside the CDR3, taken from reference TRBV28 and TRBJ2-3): DVKVTQSSRYLVKRTGEKVFLECVQDMDHENMFWYRQDPGLGLRLIYFSYDVKMKEKGDIPEGYSVSREKKERFSLILESASTNQTSMYLCASSRRLAGLTDTQYFGPGTRLTVL.

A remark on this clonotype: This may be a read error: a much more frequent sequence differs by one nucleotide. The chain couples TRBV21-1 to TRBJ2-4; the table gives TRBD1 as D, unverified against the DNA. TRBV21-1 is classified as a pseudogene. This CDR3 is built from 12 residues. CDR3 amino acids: CANLQGILIQYF. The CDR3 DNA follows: TGTGCCAATTTACAGGGGATACTCATTCAGTACTTC.

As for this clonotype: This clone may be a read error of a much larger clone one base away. The CDR3 region has the DNA TGTACCAGCAGTGGTTGGACGGACCTTGGTGAAAAACTGTTTTTT. Protein product: CTSSGWTDLGEKLFF. The chain employs TRBV6-1 and TRBJ1-4; D is uncertain. From germline, CDR1 is MNHNS and CDR2 SASEGT. The CDR3 covers 15 residues.

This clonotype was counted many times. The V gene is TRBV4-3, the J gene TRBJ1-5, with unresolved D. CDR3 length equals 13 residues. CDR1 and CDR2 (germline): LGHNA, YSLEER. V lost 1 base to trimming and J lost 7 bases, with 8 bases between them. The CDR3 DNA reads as TGCGCCAGCAGCCAAGGGCAGACCCAGCCCCAGCATTTT. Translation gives CASSQGQTQPQHF.

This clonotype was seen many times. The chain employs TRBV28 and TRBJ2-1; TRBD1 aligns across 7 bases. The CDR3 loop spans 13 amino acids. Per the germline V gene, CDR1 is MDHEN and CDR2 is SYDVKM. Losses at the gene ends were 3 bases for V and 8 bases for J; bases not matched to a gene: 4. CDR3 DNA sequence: TGTGCCAGCAGTTTCCCCAGGGGGTATGAGCAGTTCTTC. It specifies CASSFPRGYEQFF.

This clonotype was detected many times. The CDR3 is CASSQGTGLNTIYF. The CDR3 nucleotides are TGCGCCAGCAGCCAAGGAACAGGGTTGAACACCATATATTTT. The chain uses TRBV4-3 and TRBJ1-3, with D tentatively TRBD1 (6 bases). The germline V and J ends were trimmed by 1 base and 7 bases, with 11 bases remaining between them. This CDR3 spans 14 amino acids. The germline gives CDR1 LGHNA, CDR2 YSLEER.